The 23 T cell receptor beta chains presented below share a single source sample, sequenced in a study of blood T cell repertoires in COVID-19 (dated by TCRdb to the early 2020s). The library was obtained by the immunoSEQ multiplex PCR assay. Held by TCRdb, this immuneACCESS table contains in-frame sequences only and omits some clones. Under half of the omission traces to an unresolved V gene where checked; the cause of the rest is unknown. Recorded for this sample are a few hundred thousand clones; roughly 85% of them occurred a single time. The biggest ten clones account for roughly 2.2% of the sample. The sample taken for sequencing was PBMCs or T cells enriched from blood (not recorded which). Receptors originate from a man aged 30-40 years who had recovered from COVID-19.

This rearrangement joins TRBV9 to TRBJ1-5; TRBD1 matches at 7 bases. This CDR3 is 15 amino acids long. V shed 4 bases, J shed 4 bases, and the junction held 8 bases outside the gene matches. In germline, CDR1 is SGDLS, CDR2 YYNGEE. CDR3 bases: TGTGCCAGCAGCCCATGGGACAGCTGGAATCAGCCCCAGCATTTT. It yields the protein CASSPWDSWNQPQHF.

This clone appeared a single time. The rearrangement links TRBV3-1 (or the pseudogene TRBV3-2) to TRBJ1-2; D is unclear. V lost 0 bases, J lost 4 bases, and 9 bases lay in between. This CDR3 is built from 14 residues. CDR1 and CDR2 (germline): LGHDT, YNNKEL (reference sequence). The CDR3 nucleotides read TGTGCCAGCAGCCAAGAACGAGGGCTCTATGGCTACACCTTC. Its protein is CASSQERGLYGYTF.

The chain combines TRBV6-6 with TRBJ1-2; 7 positions match TRBD1. Looked up from germline, CDR1 is MNHNY and CDR2 is SVGAGI (reference sequence). This CDR3 has 11 amino acids. The V gene end was trimmed by 8 bases and the J gene end by 7 bases; junction bases not matched to a gene: 4. DNA for the CDR3: TGTGCCAGCCGGGCAGGGGGTGGCTACACCTTC. This gives the protein CASRAGGGYTF.

The CDR3 DNA follows: TGCGCCAGCAGCTTTTTAGGACAGAATTCACCCCTCCACTTT. Its protein is CASSFLGQNSPLHF. The chain is built from TRBV5-1 and TRBJ1-6; maybe TRBD1 (6 bases). V lost 2 bases and J 7 bases, leaving 10 bases between the germline ends. Germline lookup yields CDR1 SGHRS and CDR2 YFSETQ. The CDR3 length is 14 residues.

This clone was seen just once. The gene calls are TRBV7-2 and TRBJ2-7; D call uncertain. This CDR3 has 14 amino acids. V lost 5 bases and J 2 bases, leaving 13 bases between the germline ends. Per the germline V gene, CDR1 is SGHTA and CDR2 is FQGNSA. CDR3 nucleotides: TGTGCCAGCAGCATAGATTTTACAGCCTACGAGCAGTACTTC. Its translation is CASSIDFTAYEQYF.

The CDR3 loop reads CASSLTDNSPLHF. The CDR3 nucleotides are TGTGCCAGCAGTTTAACAGATAATTCACCCCTCCACTTT. The V gene is TRBV27, the J gene TRBJ1-6, with D uncertain. The germline V gene encodes CDR1 MNHEY and CDR2 SMNVEV (reference sequence). This CDR3 contains 13 residues. Trimming removed 2 bases at V and 5 bases at J, with 4 bases between.

This clone was counted a few times. The chain combines TRBV27 with TRBJ1-1; tentatively, D is TRBD1 (6 bases). Deletions cut 3 bases from V and 3 bases from J, with 11 bases between. The CDR3 length is 14 residues. The germline V gene has CDR1 MNHEY and CDR2 SMNVEV (reference sequence). This CDR3 reads CASSLYRADTEAFF. The DNA of the CDR3 is TGTGCCAGCAGTTTGTACAGGGCTGACACTGAAGCTTTCTTT.

On this clone itself: Other DNA sequences within the sample encode an identical CDR3. This chain connects TRBV5-4 to TRBJ1-1, with D unresolved. V lost 4 bases to trimming and J lost 1 base, with 8 bases between them. Germline CDR1 and CDR2: SGHNT and YYREEE (reference sequence). The length of the CDR3 is 13 residues. The DNA for the CDR3 is TGTGCCAGCAGCCTCGACACGAACACTGAAGCTTTCTTT. Translating it yields CASSLDTNTEAFF.

The chain couples TRBV19 to TRBJ1-2; D is possibly TRBD1 (6 bases). V lost 4 bases to trimming and J lost 4 bases, with 13 bases between them. The CDR3 spans 14 residues. Germline V lookup: CDR1 LNHDA, CDR2 SQIVND (reference sequence). In DNA, the CDR3 is TGTGCCAGTAGTACCGGGGACACCGCCTATGGCTACACCTTC. Translation gives CASSTGDTAYGYTF.

The rearrangement joins TRBV19 to TRBJ1-4; 7 nucleotides match TRBD1. The CDR3 extends over 16 amino acids. V dropped 6 bases and J dropped 6; count of bases not matched to a gene: 13. Germline assignment: CDR1 LNHDA and CDR2 SQIVND (reference sequence). The CDR3 is CASRTLDRAGDEKLFF. The CDR3 bases are TGTGCCAGTAGAACTCTAGACAGGGCCGGGGATGAAAAACTGTTTTTT.

The V gene is TRBV2, the J gene TRBJ1-5; no definite D call. Between the trimmed V and J ends, which lost 2 bases and 5 bases, there was a span of 7 bases. Germline CDR1 and CDR2: SNHLY and FYNNEI. The CDR3 spans 13 residues. CDR3 bases: TGTGCCAGCAGTGAAATCAGTTATCAGCCCCAGCATTTT. This sequence encodes CASSEISYQPQHF.

V is TRBV4-3 and J is TRBJ1-1, with D tentatively TRBD1 (5 bases). Per the germline V gene, CDR1 is LGHNA and CDR2 is YSLEER. Trimming pared 0 bases from V and 4 bases from J, leaving 12 bases between. This CDR3 has 15 residues. The CDR3 spells CASSQERGIATEAFF. The CDR3 DNA is TGCGCCAGCAGCCAAGAACGGGGGATCGCCACTGAAGCTTTCTTT.

The V gene is TRBV11-2, the J gene TRBJ2-6, with no clear D. The CDR3 covers 17 residues. V lost 1 base and J lost 0, with 10 bases in between. From germline, CDR1 is SGHAT and CDR2 FQNNGV. The CDR3 coding sequence is TGTGCCAGCAGCTTAGCGGTGAGGAGCTCTGGGGCCAACGTCCTGACTTTC. This gives the protein CASSLAVRSSGANVLTF.

The gene calls are TRBV5-1 and TRBJ1-1; 7 bases are a match to TRBD1. CDR1 and CDR2 from the germline V gene are SGHRS and YFSETQ. With V trimmed by 0 bases and J by 5 bases, 7 bases remained unmatched. The CDR3 is made up of 15 amino acids. The CDR3 DNA reads as TGCGCCAGCAGCTTGGGAGGGGGCGCGGGGACTGAAGCTTTCTTT. It encodes CASSLGGGAGTEAFF.

The chain uses TRBV5-1 and TRBJ2-7; D not resolved. The CDR3 totals 11 residues. Germline lookup yields CDR1 SGHRS and CDR2 YFSETQ. V lost 4 bases, J lost 3 bases, and 5 bases lay in between. CDR3 nucleotide sequence: TGCGCCAGCAGCAACAACTACGAGCAGTACTTC. This codes for CASSNNYEQYF.

This rearrangement joins TRBV15 to TRBJ2-2, with 9 nucleotides matching TRBD1. Germline V gene sequence: CDR1 LNHNV, CDR2 YYDKDF (reference sequence). The CDR3 has 17 amino acids. The V segment lost 7 bases and the J segment 4 bases; nucleotides outside the gene matches: 13. CDR3 protein: CATNSPGQGLVTGELFF. DNA of the CDR3: TGTGCCACCAATTCCCCGGGACAGGGATTGGTCACCGGGGAGCTGTTTTTT.

This clone was seen only a few times. This chain connects TRBV13 to TRBJ2-3; 7 bases map to TRBD1. CDR3 length: 17 residues. V gave up 5 bases and J gave up 6 bases; unmatched junction bases: 17. CDR1 PRHDT and CDR2 FYEKMQ come from the germline V gene (reference sequence). CDR3 DNA: TGTGCCAGCAGCAATAGACAGGGTGCGGACTTTGGGGATACGCAGTATTTT. As protein: CASSNRQGADFGDTQYF.

This sequence joins TRBV6-5 and TRBJ1-1; possibly TRBD1 for D (5 bases). Germline V gene sequence: CDR1 MNHEY, CDR2 SVGAGI. Trimming removed 6 bases from V and 1 base from J, with 15 bases in between. The CDR3 has 15 amino acids. The CDR3 sequence is CASRLLVGENTEAFF. The CDR3 coding sequence is TGTGCCAGCAGATTACTCGTAGGGGAGAACACTGAAGCTTTCTTT.

J is TRBJ2-7 and V is TRBV11-2; no definite D call. The CDR3 has 13 amino acids. V dropped 5 bases and J dropped 5 bases, with 13 bases sitting between them. Per germline, CDR1 SGHAT and CDR2 FQNNGV. The CDR3 DNA reads TGTGCCAGCAGCCCGACACCAGGAAACGAGCAGTACTTC. Its translation: CASSPTPGNEQYF.

The genes are TRBV4-2 and TRBJ2-1; a possible D gene is TRBD1 (7 bases). From germline, CDR1 is LGHNA and CDR2 YNFKEQ. V dropped 2 bases and J dropped 5 bases, with 13 bases sitting between them. The CDR3 loop spans 15 amino acids. The CDR3 DNA follows: TGTGCCAGCAGCCAACCAGGGGGGCTCGACAATGAGCAGTTCTTC. This encodes CASSQPGGLDNEQFF.

This rearrangement joins TRBV5-4 to TRBJ2-2; TRBD1 matches 8 bases. The junction had 6 bases not matched to a gene; V was cut back by 4 bases and J by 4 bases. CDR1 and CDR2 (germline): SGHNT, YYREEE (reference sequence). The CDR3 runs 15 residues. The DNA of the CDR3 is TGTGCCAGCAGCCCTACAGGGGGATTCACCGGGGAGCTGTTTTTT. As protein: CASSPTGGFTGELFF.

The V call is TRBV27, the J call TRBJ1-1; weak D call: TRBD1 (6 bases). Germline CDR1 and CDR2: MNHEY and SMNVEV (reference sequence). V was trimmed by 1 base and J by 4 bases, leaving 13 bases between them. This CDR3 contains 15 residues. CDR3 DNA: TGTGCCAGCAGTTTATTCAGCAGGGGAGTCACTGAAGCTTTCTTT. Translating gives CASSLFSRGVTEAFF.

This rearrangement joins TRBV18 to TRBJ1-1; tentatively, D is TRBD1 (5 bases). The CDR3 has 15 amino acids. Trimming removed 5 bases from V and 1 base from J, with 14 bases in between. In germline, CDR1 is KGHSH, CDR2 LQKENI. CDR3: CASSGNAGENTEAFF. The CDR3 DNA sequence: TGTGCCAGCTCAGGTAACGCGGGGGAGAACACTGAAGCTTTCTTT. Using reference TRBV18 and TRBJ1-1 for the parts outside the CDR3, the full variable domain is NAGVMQNPRHLVRRRGQEARLRCSPMKGHSHVYWYRQLPEEGLKFMVYLQKENIIDESGMPKERFSAEFPKEGPSILRIQQVVRGDSAAYFCASSGNAGENTEAFFGQGTRLTVV.